The 29 T cell receptor beta chains below all came from one sample that was sequenced in a study of CD8+ T cells in alopecia areata. Treatment reported: oral pan-JAK inhibitor, 5-10 mg twice daily. Extraction of RNA preceded its reverse transcription into cDNA, which served as the sequencing template. The table came from immunoSEQ multiplex PCR; TCRdb's copy has only in-frame clones and leaves some out. Of some 180,000 clones in the sample, 50% to 65% were seen once. The sample was CD8+ T cells sorted from blood, taken at week 24, from a patient treated with tofacitinib. These receptors were obtained from a human donor with alopecia areata.

The chain recombines TRBV14 with TRBJ2-6; tentative D call: TRBD1 (6 bases). Trimming shortened V by 3 bases and J by 0 bases, and 18 bases separated the two germline ends. This CDR3 is 19 amino acids long. CDR1 SGHDN and CDR2 FVKESK come from the germline V gene. CDR3 nucleotides: TGTGCCAGCAGCCACGGGACAACTACTGATACCTCTGGGGCCAACGTCCTGACTTTC. Amino acid sequence: CASSHGTTTDTSGANVLTF.

The chain links TRBV6-5 to TRBJ1-5; a weak D match, TRBD1 (5 bases). V lost 6 bases and J lost 0, with 12 bases in between. Germline CDR1 MNHEY, CDR2 SVGAGI. CDR3 length equals 15 residues. CDR3 bases: TGTGCCAGCAGGGGACGGCACGATAGCAATCAGCCCCAGCATTTT. Translated, it gives CASRGRHDSNQPQHF.

V and J are TRBV7-9 and TRBJ1-5; weak D call: TRBD1 (6 bases). In germline, CDR1 is SEHNR, CDR2 FQNEAQ (reference sequence). The CDR3 runs to 12 residues. Deletions cut 5 bases from V and 11 bases from J, with 13 bases between. The CDR3 sequence is CASSGTQGSQHF. Written as DNA, the CDR3 is TGTGCCAGCAGCGGCACACAGGGTTCCCAGCATTTT. The full variable domain, completed using reference TRBV7-9 and TRBJ1-5, is DTGVSQNPRHKITKRGQNVTFRCDPISEHNRLYWYRQTLGQGPEFLTYFQNEAQLEKSRLLSDRFSAERPKGSFSTLEIQRTEQGDSAMYLCASSGTQGSQHFGDGTRLSIL.

This clone was recorded a few times. The rearrangement links TRBV29-1 to TRBJ1-2, with a tentative D call TRBD1 (5 bases). CDR1 is SQVTM, CDR2 ANQGSEA, per germline. V was pared by 1 base and J by 4 bases, with 10 bases between. The CDR3 length is 13 residues. The CDR3 DNA reads as TGCAGCGTTGAAGGGGGGGTGGCCTATGGCTACACCTTC. Translated, it gives CSVEGGVAYGYTF.

V gene TRBV7-6 combines with J gene TRBJ2-7; D unresolved. Germline CDR1 SGHVS, CDR2 FNYEAQ. The CDR3 length is 13 residues. V lost 6 bases to trimming and J lost 6 bases, with 15 bases between them. For the CDR3, the DNA is TGTGCCAGCAGTTCCGACGGGTTAAGCGAGCAGTACTTC. Translated: CASSSDGLSEQYF. The whole variable domain, filled in from reference TRBV7-6 and TRBJ2-7, reads GAGVSQSPRYKVTKRGQDVALRCDPISGHVSLYWYRQALGQGPEFLTYFNYEAQQDKSGLPNDRFSAERPEGSISTLTIQRTEQRDSAMYRCASSSDGLSEQYFGPGTRLTVT.

V and J are TRBV29-1 and TRBJ2-2; 7 bases align to TRBD1. Trimming cost V 5 bases and J 0 bases; bases outside gene matches: 18. The CDR3 is 19 residues long. The germline CDR1 and CDR2 sequences are SQVTM and ANQGSEA. CDR3 sequence reads: CSVIGLEGAGGANTGELFF. CDR3 bases: TGCAGCGTTATAGGGTTAGAGGGGGCCGGAGGCGCGAACACCGGGGAGCTGTTTTTT.

The genes are TRBV27 and TRBJ2-7; 8 bases match TRBD1. Per germline, CDR1 MNHEY and CDR2 SMNVEV (reference sequence). The CDR3 runs 15 residues. The junction had 7 bases not matched to a gene; V was cut back by 6 bases and J by 0 bases. This chain's CDR3 is CASRPTGTGSYEQYF. CDR3 bases: TGTGCCAGCAGGCCAACCGGGACAGGCTCCTACGAGCAGTACTTC.

A word on this clone: Other DNA sequences of this sample code for an identical CDR3. The chain carries TRBV30 and TRBJ2-7; D remains unclear. Trimming took 3 bases from V and 1 from J, leaving 4 bases between them. Germline V CDR1 and CDR2: GTSNPN, SVGIG (reference sequence). The CDR3 length is 11 residues. CDR3 sequence: CAWSASYEQYF. DNA for the CDR3: TGTGCCTGGAGCGCATCCTACGAGCAGTACTTC.

The chain recombines TRBV19 with TRBJ1-2; 7 nucleotides match TRBD1. The V and J ends lost 6 bases and 8 bases, in that order; junction bases with no gene match: 9. CDR3 size: 13 residues. Germline assignment: CDR1 LNHDA and CDR2 SQIVND (reference sequence). CDR3 loop: CASSRGGAEGYTF. In DNA, the CDR3 is TGTGCCAGTAGCCGAGGGGGCGCGGAAGGCTACACCTTC.

The genes are TRBV9 and TRBJ2-2; TRBD1 or TRBD2 may be the D gene (6 bases each). Trimming removed 6 bases from V and 5 bases from J, with 11 bases in between. Germline values: CDR1 SGDLS, CDR2 YYNGEE. This CDR3 has 13 amino acids. The CDR3 loop is CASTAGTTGELFF. The CDR3 DNA sequence: TGTGCCAGCACCGCGGGGACAACCGGGGAGCTGTTTTTT.

This clone was recorded a few times. The J gene is TRBJ2-4, the V gene TRBV13; D is uncertain. Germline V gives CDR1 PRHDT, CDR2 FYEKMQ (reference sequence). V lost 6 bases, J lost 0 bases, and 15 bases lay in between. The CDR3 has 16 residues. In DNA form, the CDR3 reads TGTGCCAGCAGTGACGAGGCAGGCCTAGCCAAAAACATTCAGTACTTC. Residues: CASSDEAGLAKNIQYF.

This clone was detected only a few times. This chain links TRBV10-2 with TRBJ2-1, with TRBD1 as a possible D gene (6 bases). The germline gives CDR1 WSHSY, CDR2 SAAADI. This CDR3 contains 17 residues. The V end lost 5 bases, the J end lost 6 bases, and 23 bases lay between the germline ends. The CDR3 sequence: CASSLRSDSWSGNEQFF. The CDR3 DNA follows: TGCGCCAGCAGTCTACGGTCGGACAGTTGGTCGGGCAATGAGCAGTTCTTC.

The CDR3 nucleotides are TGTGCCTGGAGTGTAATTGAGGGGCCCTATGGCTACACCTTC. Its translation: CAWSVIEGPYGYTF. V and J are TRBV30 and TRBJ1-2, with a possible D match to TRBD1 (5 bases). The CDR3 spans 14 residues. V dropped 0 bases and J dropped 4 bases, with 12 bases sitting between them. The germline gives CDR1 GTSNPN, CDR2 SVGIG (reference sequence).

The V call is TRBV29-1, the J call TRBJ2-6; 10 positions agree with TRBD1. The ends lost 6 bases at V and 0 bases at J; junction bases unmatched: 2. CDR1 and CDR2 (germline): SQVTM, ANQGSEA. This CDR3 has 15 amino acids. The CDR3 sequence: CSVGTGASGANVLTF. The CDR3 coding sequence is TGCAGCGTAGGGACAGGGGCCTCTGGGGCCAACGTCCTGACTTTC.

There are a few counts of this clone. The chain links TRBV15 to TRBJ2-1; no clear D gene. This CDR3 has 11 amino acids. V lost 0 bases to trimming and J lost 10 bases, with 4 bases between them. In germline, CDR1 is LNHNV, CDR2 YYDKDF (reference sequence). The CDR3 DNA follows: TGTGCCACCAGCAGAGAGACGGAGCAGTTCTTC. Translated, it gives CATSRETEQFF.

The CDR3 DNA is TGCGCCAGCAGCCCGACAGGGACTGAGCAGTTCTTC. Its protein product is CASSPTGTEQFF. The chain uses TRBV5-1 and TRBJ2-1; 7 bases agree with TRBD1. The V and J ends lost 4 bases and 9 bases, in that order; junction bases with no gene match: 4. This CDR3 spans 12 amino acids. CDR1 SGHRS and CDR2 YFSETQ come from the germline V gene.

In its sample, this clone was seen a few times. This sequence joins TRBV6-6 and TRBJ1-2, with 7 bases lining up with TRBD1. V was clipped by 11 bases and J by 5 bases; unmatched bases: 5. In germline, CDR1 is MNHNY, CDR2 SVGAGI (reference sequence). This CDR3 is built from 11 residues. CDR3 protein: CAVDREYGYTF. The CDR3 region has the DNA TGTGCCGTCGACAGGGAATATGGCTACACCTTC.

V usage is TRBV29-1 and J usage is TRBJ2-7, with D possibly being TRBD1 (6 bases). The ends were cut back, 5 bases at V and 5 bases at J, with 22 bases in the middle. Germline-derived CDR1 and CDR2 are SQVTM and ANQGSEA. The CDR3 consists of 15 residues. In DNA form, the CDR3 reads TGCAGCGTTAAGGGCGCAGGGGAGTTCTTACACGAGCAGTACTTC. Amino acids: CSVKGAGEFLHEQYF.

CDR3 in amino acids: CASTDRVNTEAFF. Here the CDR3 DNA reads TGCGCCAGCACGGACAGGGTGAACACTGAAGCTTTCTTT. This rearrangement joins TRBV4-1 to TRBJ1-1; 8 nucleotides agree with TRBD1. Losses at the gene ends were 7 bases for V and 0 bases for J; bases not matched to a gene: 1. The CDR3 covers 13 residues. Per germline, CDR1 MGHRA and CDR2 YSYEKL.

The chain couples TRBV30 to TRBJ1-1; D gene ambiguous. The V gene's germline CDR1 is GTSNPN and CDR2 SVGIG (reference sequence). There are 13 residues in the CDR3. Trimming removed 0 bases from V and 12 bases from J, with 17 bases in between. In nucleotides, the CDR3 is TGTGCCTGGAGTGTTGGTGACTCTGAACGAACTTTCTTT. Amino acids: CAWSVGDSERTFF.

The chain recombines TRBV5-1 with TRBJ1-1; TRBD1 might be the D (5 bases). The V and J ends lost 4 bases and 4 bases respectively, with 8 bases between them. Germline V gene data show CDR1 as SGHRS and CDR2 as YFSETQ. The CDR3 totals 12 residues. Here the CDR3 reads CASSPTGTEAFF. CDR3 in DNA: TGCGCCAGCAGCCCAACAGGCACTGAAGCTTTCTTT.

The chain carries TRBV7-2 and TRBJ2-7; 8 bases map to TRBD2. Germline lookup yields CDR1 SGHTA and CDR2 FQGNSA. The CDR3 has 14 amino acids. Trimming removed 2 bases from V and 1 base from J; junction bases left unmatched: 1. CDR3 region: CASSLTSGSYEQYF. The CDR3 DNA is TGTGCCAGCAGCTTAACTAGCGGTTCCTACGAGCAGTACTTC.

This sequence joins TRBV29-1 and TRBJ2-1; 10 nucleotides align to TRBD2. From germline, CDR1 is SQVTM and CDR2 ANQGSEA. The CDR3 spans 15 residues. Losses at the gene ends were 3 bases for V and 5 bases for J; bases not matched to a gene: 7. CDR3 loop: CSVEELAGFDNEQFF. The CDR3 nucleotides are TGCAGCGTTGAGGAACTAGCGGGGTTTGACAATGAGCAGTTCTTC.

This clone has only one observation. The chain employs TRBV29-1 and TRBJ1-5; tentative D call: TRBD1 (6 bases). The ends were cut back, 7 bases at V and 4 bases at J, with 17 bases in the middle. The germline gives CDR1 SQVTM, CDR2 ANQGSEA. The CDR3 is 14 residues long. CDR3 nucleotide sequence: TGCAGCGGGTACATAACAGGGTTGAATCAGCCCCAGCATTTT. Protein product: CSGYITGLNQPQHF.

The chain recombines TRBV29-1 with TRBJ2-2; TRBD2 might be the D (5 bases). Trimming took 2 bases from V and 13 from J, leaving 8 bases between them. This CDR3 is 10 amino acids long. Germline CDR1 and CDR2: SQVTM and ANQGSEA. The CDR3: CSVETEGLFF. DNA for the CDR3: TGCAGCGTTGAAACAGAGGGGCTGTTTTTT.

The chain recombines TRBV7-7 with TRBJ2-7, with D possibly matching TRBD2 (6 bases). Germline CDR1 SSHAT, CDR2 FNYEAQ (reference sequence). This CDR3 has 13 residues. Trimming left V 5 bases short and J 7 bases short, with 15 bases between. The CDR3 bases are TGTGCCAGCAGCCCCGGCGCGGGGCGGGAGCAGTACTTC. This gives the protein CASSPGAGREQYF.

This clone turned up a few times. V and J are TRBV27 and TRBJ2-3; TRBD1 matches at 7 bases. Germline lookup yields CDR1 MNHEY and CDR2 SMNVEV (reference sequence). Germline trimming cut 5 bases from V and 2 bases from J; bases unmatched to any gene: 13. The CDR3 is 17 residues long. In DNA form, the CDR3 reads TGTGCCAGCAGTCCACAACTCGGACAGGAGGTCACAGATACGCAGTATTTT. Amino acids: CASSPQLGQEVTDTQYF.

This clone has just a few counts. This chain links TRBV6-6 with TRBJ1-1, with a possible D match to TRBD1 (5 bases). Germline values: CDR1 MNHNY, CDR2 SVGAGI (reference sequence). CDR3 length: 16 amino acids. V was pared by 6 bases and J by 2 bases, with 19 bases between. This chain's CDR3 is CASSLPGEGTNTEAFF. The CDR3 DNA reads TGTGCCAGCAGCCTCCCCGGGGAGGGGACTAACACTGAAGCTTTCTTT.

In this sample, this clone turned up a few times. The V gene is TRBV5-1, the J gene TRBJ1-2, with no clear D. Germline CDR1 SGHRS, CDR2 YFSETQ. V was shortened by 4 bases and J by 4 bases, with 14 bases between the two germline ends. This CDR3 has 14 residues. This CDR3 is CASSIDRVGYGYTF. The CDR3, as DNA: TGCGCCAGCAGCATTGACCGAGTCGGCTATGGCTACACCTTC.